The TCR beta chain under discussion was sequenced for a study of PD-1 blockade in classical Hodgkin lymphoma. General observations from the study: Similar baseline diversity was found in complete responders and newly diagnosed patients. TCR diversity at baseline was reported to be reduced in newly diagnosed patients relative to healthy donors. TCR diversity in CD4+, not CD8+, cells rose significantly by C4D1. Exclusion removed patients who began nivolumab under 1 year after ASCT.

No patient escaped relapse after autologous stem cell transplantation, and brentuximab vedotin exposure varied. Note on this clone: As yet, its antigen is unknown.

TCRdb's copy holds only in-frame clones and misses some; the assay was immunoSEQ multiplex PCR. The sample carries more than 45,000 clones, around 72% recorded once. V gave up 0 bases and J gave up 7 bases; unmatched junction bases: 3. Per the germline V gene, CDR1 is SGDLS and CDR2 is YYNGEE. This CDR3 region has 13 residues. The specimen was peripheral blood mononuclear cells (PBMCs), collected at baseline. The chain combines TRBV9 with TRBJ2-5; 7 nucleotides match TRBD1. The receptor was derived from a human donor with classical Hodgkin lymphoma. The CDR3 here is CASSVETGRTQYF. DNA of the CDR3: TGTGCCAGCAGCGTAGAGACAGGGAGGACCCAGTACTTC.